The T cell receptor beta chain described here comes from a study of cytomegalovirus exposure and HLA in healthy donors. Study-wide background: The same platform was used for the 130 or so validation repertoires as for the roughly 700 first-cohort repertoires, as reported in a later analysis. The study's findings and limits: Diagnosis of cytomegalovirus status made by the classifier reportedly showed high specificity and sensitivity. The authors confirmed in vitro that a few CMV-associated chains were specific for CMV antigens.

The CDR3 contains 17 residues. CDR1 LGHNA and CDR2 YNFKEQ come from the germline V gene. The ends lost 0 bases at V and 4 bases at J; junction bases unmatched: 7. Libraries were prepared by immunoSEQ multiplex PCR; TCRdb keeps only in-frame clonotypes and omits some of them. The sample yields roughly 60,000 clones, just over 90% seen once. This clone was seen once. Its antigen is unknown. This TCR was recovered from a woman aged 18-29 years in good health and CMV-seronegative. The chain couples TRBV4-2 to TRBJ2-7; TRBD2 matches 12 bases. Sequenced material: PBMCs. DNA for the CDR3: TGTGCCAGCAGCCAAGAGCCCGGACTAGCGGGGACGTACGAGCAGTACTTC. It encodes CASSQEPGLAGTYEQYF.